Listed below are T cell receptor beta chains from one sample, sequenced in a study of response to subunit inactivated influenza vaccine. MiXCR, applied by TCRdb to the RT-PCR reads, yields one record per CDR3 protein. The table lists fewer than 700,000 distinct CDR3 sequences, roughly 13% of them singletons, with about an eighth in the top ten. Material: PBMCs from blood, obtained roughly 46 days after vaccination. These TCRs come from a man over 45 who received an inactivated influenza vaccine. CDR3s include the opening cysteine and the closing phenylalanine or tryptophan. D genes are given only for firm matches. Rows give clone size only sometimes, using once, few, many, or a class for an expanded clone.

cdr3_aa | cdr3_nt | j_call | d_call | v_call | clone_size
CASSLELGSGRFGPRIDYEQFF | TGTGCCAGCAGCTTAGAACTGGGTAGCGGGAGGTTTGGCCCACGCATCGACTATGAGCAGTTCTTC | TRBJ2-1 | TRBD2 | TRBV7-6 | NA
CSARSDASSGNTIYF | TGCAGTGCTAGAAGCGACGCCAGCTCTGGAAACACCATATATTTT | TRBJ1-3 | NA | TRBV20-1 | many
CASSSGQGAYYEQYF | TGTGCCAGCAGCTCGGGACAGGGGGCTTACTACGAGCAGTACTTC | TRBJ2-7 | TRBD1 | TRBV11-3 | NA
CSVVPLNEQFF | TGCAGCGTTGTCCCCCTCAATGAGCAGTTCTTC | TRBJ2-1 | NA | TRBV29-1 | many
CATSTLRDSRPQETQYF | TGTGCCACCAGCACCCTAAGGGACAGCAGACCCCAAGAGACCCAGTACTTC | TRBJ2-5 | TRBD1 | TRBV15 | many
CARGAGSPYEQYF | TGTGCCAGGGGCGCTGGGTCCCCCTACGAGCAGTACTTC | TRBJ2-7 | NA | TRBV5-5 | NA
CASSLRDRLRGYTF | TGTGCCAGCAGTCTACGCGACAGGCTTCGCGGCTACACCTTC | TRBJ1-2 | NA | TRBV12-3/TRBV12-4 | NA
CASSKGWGALLGTNEKLFF | TGTGCCAGCAGCAAGGGCTGGGGGGCCCTCTTGGGGACTAATGAAAAACTGTTTTTT | TRBJ1-4 | NA | TRBV21-1 | NA
CAISEHGTGGYTF | TGTGCCATCAGTGAGCATGGGACTGGGGGCTACACCTTC | TRBJ1-2 | NA | TRBV10-3 | NA
CSAHPWTSRTDTQYF | TGCAGTGCTCACCCATGGACTAGCCGCACAGATACGCAGTATTTT | TRBJ2-3 | TRBD2 | TRBV20-1 | NA
CSATGGFGPGELFF | TGCAGTGCTACGGGGGGATTCGGACCCGGGGAGCTGTTTTTT | TRBJ2-2 | TRBD2 | TRBV20-1 | NA
CASSPPAVAKNIQYF | TGTGCCAGCAGCCCTCCGGCTGTAGCCAAAAACATTCAGTACTTC | TRBJ2-4 | NA | TRBV7-9 | many
CASSLSLAGYEQFF | TGTGCCAGCAGCTTGTCCCTAGCGGGATATGAGCAGTTCTTC | TRBJ2-1 | TRBD2 | TRBV5-5 | NA
CASSGPLAGGADTQYF | TGTGCCAGCAGCGGACCACTAGCGGGGGGTGCAGATACGCAGTATTTT | TRBJ2-3 | TRBD2 | TRBV9 | many
CASSASGTYNEQFF | TGTGCCAGCAGCGCTAGCGGGACCTACAATGAGCAGTTCTTC | TRBJ2-1 | TRBD2 | TRBV12-3/TRBV12-4 | many
CASRVPGTSLLNEQYF | TGTGCCAGCAGAGTGCCCGGGACTAGCCTCCTTAACGAGCAGTACTTC | TRBJ2-7 | TRBD2 | TRBV28 | few
CASSQDGALAGGSYEQYF | TGTGCCAGCAGCCAAGATGGTGCGCTAGCGGGAGGATCCTACGAGCAGTACTTC | TRBJ2-7 | TRBD2 | TRBV3-1 | NA
CASSQDLLWGRDEQYF | TGCGCCAGCAGCCAAGATCTCCTCTGGGGCAGGGACGAGCAGTACTTC | TRBJ2-7 | NA | TRBV4-1 | NA
CASTQGPSTQPQHF | TGTGCCAGCACCCAAGGACCATCCACTCAGCCCCAGCATTTT | TRBJ1-5 | NA | TRBV5-5 | NA
CASRGELTYNEQFF | TGTGCCAGCAGAGGCGAGTTAACCTACAATGAGCAGTTCTTC | TRBJ2-1 | NA | TRBV2 | NA
CASSWTTRGTGELFF | TGCGCCAGCAGCTGGACTACTCGGGGTACCGGGGAGCTGTTTTTT | TRBJ2-2 | NA | TRBV5-1 | NA
CASREGSGELFF | TGTGCCAGCAGAGAGGGTTCCGGGGAGCTGTTTTTT | TRBJ2-2 | NA | TRBV12-3/TRBV12-4 | few
CASSPPRGPNTGELFF | TGTGCCAGCTCACCACCAAGGGGACCTAACACCGGGGAGCTGTTTTTT | TRBJ2-2 | NA | TRBV18 | NA
CSAGKNRGYEQYF | TGCAGTGCTGGGAAAAACAGGGGATACGAGCAGTACTTC | TRBJ2-7 | TRBD1 | TRBV20-1 | NA
CASSTGGGIGETQYF | TGTGCCAGCAGTACTGGGGGGGGAATCGGGGAGACCCAGTACTTC | TRBJ2-5 | TRBD2 | TRBV9 | NA
CASKQTGRYGYTF | TGTGCCAGCAAGCAGACAGGGAGATATGGCTACACCTTC | TRBJ1-2 | TRBD1 | TRBV12-3/TRBV12-4 | many
CASRGGWGNSPLHF | TGTGCCAGCAGGGGCGGATGGGGGAATTCACCCCTCCACTTT | TRBJ1-6 | NA | TRBV6-1 | few
CSARDLPDRYEQYF | TGCAGTGCTAGAGATCTCCCGGACCGCTACGAGCAGTACTTC | TRBJ2-7 | NA | TRBV20-1 | NA
CASSLARRSSGANVLTF | TGTGCCAGCAGCTTAGCCCGCAGGAGCTCTGGGGCCAACGTCCTGACTTTC | TRBJ2-6 | NA | TRBV7-8 | few
CASSLVAGGGSNEQFF | TGCGCCAGCAGCTTGGTGGCGGGGGGCGGATCCAATGAGCAGTTCTTC | TRBJ2-1 | TRBD2 | TRBV5-1 | NA
CSGSTASNTEAFF | TGCAGTGGTTCGACAGCTTCCAACACTGAAGCTTTCTTT | TRBJ1-1 | NA | TRBV20-1 | many
CASSALGVYEQFF | TGTGCCAGCAGCGCTCTGGGGGTCTATGAGCAGTTCTTC | TRBJ2-1 | NA | TRBV28 | NA
CATSRAQGAYNEQFF | TGTGCCACCAGCAGAGCCCAGGGGGCCTACAATGAGCAGTTCTTC | TRBJ2-1 | TRBD1 | TRBV15 | few
CASIRARDRGYNEQFF | TGTGCCAGCATCAGAGCAAGGGACAGGGGCTACAATGAGCAGTTCTTC | TRBJ2-1 | TRBD1 | TRBV6-2/TRBV6-3 | NA
CASSDGTRAGTQYF | TGTGCCAGCAGTGACGGTACGAGGGCAGGTACGCAGTATTTT | TRBJ2-3 | NA | TRBV2 | NA
CASSFWQGTYNEQFF | TGTGCCAGCAGTTTTTGGCAGGGGACCTACAATGAGCAGTTCTTC | TRBJ2-1 | NA | TRBV6-2/TRBV6-3 | few
CASSLRTGGINLEFF | TGTGCCAGCAGCTTAAGGACAGGGGGCATCAACTTAGAGTTCTTC | TRBJ2-1 | TRBD1 | TRBV7-2 | NA
CASSYQPGQQWVTDTQYF | TGTGCCAGCAGTTACCAGCCGGGACAGCAGTGGGTCACAGATACGCAGTATTTT | TRBJ2-3 | TRBD1 | TRBV9 | NA
CASSEDRGRFQTQYF | TGTGCCAGCAGTGAGGACAGGGGGCGCTTCCAGACCCAGTACTTC | TRBJ2-5 | TRBD1 | TRBV2 | few
CSARDWERANYGYTF | TGCAGTGCTAGAGATTGGGAGCGTGCAAACTATGGCTACACCTTC | TRBJ1-2 | NA | TRBV20-1 | NA
CASSHSLVRTGTKNIQYF | TGCGCCAGCAGCCACTCGCTTGTGAGGACGGGGACCAAAAACATTCAGTACTTC | TRBJ2-4 | NA | TRBV4-3 | few
CASSQLSDSEQYF | TGTGCCAGCAGCCAGCTCTCGGACTCCGAGCAGTACTTC | TRBJ2-7 | NA | TRBV3-1 | few
CCARDLISAGQETQYF | TGCTGTGCTAGAGATTTAATATCGGCAGGACAAGAGACCCAGTACTTC | TRBJ2-5 | NA | TRBV20-1 | NA
CASSPDGKNYGYTF | TGCGCCAGCAGCCCAGACGGAAAGAACTATGGCTACACCTTC | TRBJ1-2 | NA | TRBV5-1 | few
CASSEGANYGYTF | TGTGCCAGCAGTGAAGGAGCTAACTATGGCTACACCTTC | TRBJ1-2 | NA | TRBV2 | many
CASSLSTYSYNEQFF | TGCGCCAGCAGCTTGTCCACCTACTCCTACAATGAGCAGTTCTTC | TRBJ2-1 | NA | TRBV5-1 | few
CASRMTANSYNEQFF | TGTGCCAGCAGGATGACTGCAAACTCCTACAATGAGCAGTTCTTC | TRBJ2-1 | NA | TRBV12-3/TRBV12-4 | NA
CASRDGLAGCGELFF | TGTGCCAGCAGAGACGGACTAGCGGGGTGCGGGGAGCTGTTTTTT | TRBJ2-2 | TRBD2 | TRBV7-6 | NA
CASSVDTGSEQYF | TGTGCCAGCAGCGTCGACACAGGGTCCGAGCAGTACTTC | TRBJ2-7 | NA | TRBV7-7 | few
CASSQDLPRQGASGNTIYF | TGCGCCAGCAGCCAAGATCTCCCAAGGCAGGGGGCCTCAGGAAACACCATATATTTT | TRBJ1-3 | TRBD1 | TRBV4-3 | NA
CSAPGQGGTDTQYF | TGCAGTGCCCCGGGACAGGGTGGCACAGATACGCAGTATTTT | TRBJ2-3 | TRBD1 | TRBV20-1 | few
CARTEVAGDNEQFF | TGCGCCAGGACCGAAGTGGCGGGGGACAATGAGCAGTTCTTC | TRBJ2-1 | TRBD2 | TRBV5-1 | few
CASRTGTMTDTQYF | TGCGCCAGCAGGACCGGGACAATGACAGATACGCAGTATTTT | TRBJ2-3 | NA | TRBV5-1 | many
CATSEQGNEQFF | TGTGCCACGTCAGAACAGGGTAATGAGCAGTTCTTC | TRBJ2-1 | NA | TRBV10-3 | NA
CSARVNGEETQYF | TGCAGTGCTAGAGTAAACGGGGAAGAGACCCAGTACTTC | TRBJ2-5 | NA | TRBV20-1 | NA
CASSSTSGRHRDEQFF | TGTGCCAGCAGCTCGACTAGCGGGAGACATAGGGATGAGCAGTTCTTC | TRBJ2-1 | TRBD2 | TRBV11-2 | few
CASSPIGDTPAETQYF | TGTGCCAGCAGCCCCATTGGGGACACCCCCGCCGAGACCCAGTACTTC | TRBJ2-5 | NA | TRBV9 | few
CSARDWENIQYF | TGCAGTGCTAGAGATTGGGAAAACATTCAGTACTTC | TRBJ2-4 | NA | TRBV20-1 | NA
CASGRPGTDTQYF | TGTGCCAGCGGGAGGCCGGGGACAGATACGCAGTATTTT | TRBJ2-3 | NA | TRBV6-6 | NA